One sample yielded the 10 T cell receptor beta chains listed below, sequenced in a study of cytomegalovirus exposure and HLA in healthy donors. Vbeta (60) and Jbeta (13) primers were used in the PCR. Using immunoSEQ multiplex PCR, the repertoire was profiled, and TCRdb retains in-frame clones only, with some absent. The sample lists 85,000 to 130,000 clones; over 70% were seen once. The sample comprised PBMCs. The origin of the receptors is a boy younger than 18 in good health and CMV-seronegative.

The J gene is TRBJ2-7, the V gene TRBV10-3; TRBD1 matches at 9 bases. The CDR3 contains 13 residues. Losses at the gene ends were 5 bases for V and 3 bases for J; bases not matched to a gene: 2. In germline, CDR1 is ENHRY, CDR2 SYGVKD. DNA of the CDR3: TGTGCCATCAGTAGGGACAGGGACTACGAGCAGTACTTC. It translates to CAISRDRDYEQYF.

The rearrangement links TRBV28 to TRBJ2-7; weak D call: TRBD1 (7 bases). Germline-derived CDR1 and CDR2 are MDHEN and SYDVKM. Trimming took 3 bases from V and 5 from J, leaving 14 bases between them. This CDR3 spans 14 amino acids. The CDR3 DNA sequence: TGTGCCAGCAGTTTGGGGGGACAGCCCGACGAGCAGTACTTC. It is translated as CASSLGGQPDEQYF.

This clone was detected only a few times. The genes are TRBV5-4 and TRBJ2-5, with 8 bases matching TRBD1. The germline V gene encodes CDR1 SGHNT and CDR2 YYREEE (reference sequence). The V gene end was trimmed by 2 bases and the J gene end by 5 bases; junction bases not matched to a gene: 8. This CDR3 is 15 amino acids long. This CDR3 is CASSFSRGLGETQYF. The CDR3 nucleotides read TGTGCCAGCAGCTTCTCCAGGGGGCTAGGGGAGACCCAGTACTTC. The full variable domain, rest sourced from reference TRBV5-4 and TRBJ2-5, is ETGVTQSPTHLIKTRGQQVTLRCSSQSGHNTVSWYQQALGQGPQFIFQYYREEENGRGNFPPRFSGLQFPNYSSELNVNALELDDSALYLCASSFSRGLGETQYFGPGTRLLVL.

This chain uses TRBV30 with TRBJ1-2; 8 nucleotides line up with TRBD1. From germline, CDR1 is GTSNPN and CDR2 SVGIG (reference sequence). V trimming: 0 bases; J trimming: 6 bases; junction bases outside the gene matches: 6. The CDR3 is made up of 14 amino acids. The CDR3 sequence is CAWSVLTGGDGYTF. CDR3 nucleotides: TGTGCCTGGAGTGTACTAACAGGGGGTGATGGCTACACCTTC.

This clone was recorded once. This sequence joins TRBV19 and TRBJ2-5, with 7 bases identical to TRBD1. CDR3 length: 14 residues. J was trimmed by 5 bases and V by 4 bases; bases with no gene match: 7. Germline CDR1 is LNHDA and CDR2 is SQIVND (reference sequence). The CDR3 coding sequence is TGTGCCAGTAGTACCTCGACAGGGTGGGAGACCCAGTACTTC. This translates into CASSTSTGWETQYF.

The chain couples TRBV7-2 to TRBJ2-7; 8 positions agree with TRBD2. CDR3 length: 16 amino acids. CDR1 and CDR2 (germline): SGHTA, FQGNSA. After removal of 1 base from V and 0 bases from J, the junction contained 5 bases not matched to a gene. The CDR3 spells CASSLESGSSSYEQYF. CDR3 DNA sequence: TGTGCCAGCAGCTTAGAGAGCGGGAGTAGCTCCTACGAGCAGTACTTC. The variable domain in full, with the rest retrieved from reference TRBV7-2 and TRBJ2-7, is GAGVSQSPSNKVTEKGKDVELRCDPISGHTALYWYRQSLGQGLEFLIYFQGNSAPDKSGLPSDRFSAERTGGSVSTLTIQRTQQEDSAVYLCASSLESGSSSYEQYFGPGTRLTVT.

V and J are TRBV28 and TRBJ2-1, with 7 bases matching TRBD1. The CDR3 contains 14 residues. Losses at the gene ends were 5 bases for V and 2 bases for J; bases not matched to a gene: 3. In germline, CDR1 is MDHEN, CDR2 SYDVKM. DNA of the CDR3: TGTGCCAGCAGTGGGACAGCCCCCTACAATGAGCAGTTCTTC. This encodes CASSGTAPYNEQFF.

The V call is TRBV2, the J call TRBJ2-2; 10 bases agree with TRBD2. The CDR3 loop spans 15 amino acids. CDR1 and CDR2 (germline): SNHLY, FYNNEI. Losses at the gene ends were 5 bases for V and 6 bases for J; bases not matched to a gene: 6. This CDR3 reads CASSTSSGSPGELFF. In nucleotides, the CDR3 is TGTGCCAGCAGTACATCTAGCGGGAGCCCCGGGGAGCTGTTTTTT.

The V and J genes are TRBV7-8 and TRBJ1-5; the D is unclear. The germline V gene has CDR1 SGHVS and CDR2 FQNEAQ. The CDR3 is made up of 14 amino acids. The V end was cut by 5 bases, the J end by 0 bases, with 8 bases between. Written as DNA, the CDR3 is TGTGCCAGCAGCGTGTGGGCTAGCAATCAGCCCCAGCATTTT. It specifies CASSVWASNQPQHF.

Here the CDR3 reads CASSERDNEQFF. The CDR3 DNA reads as TGTGCCAGCAGTGAGCGGGACAATGAGCAGTTCTTC. The genes are TRBV28 and TRBJ2-1, with D tentatively TRBD2 (6 bases). This CDR3 is 12 amino acids long. The germline CDR1 and CDR2 sequences are MDHEN and SYDVKM. The ends were cut back, 5 bases at V and 5 bases at J, with 7 bases in the middle.